These 9 T cell receptor beta chains were all obtained from the same sample, sequenced in a study of cytomegalovirus exposure and HLA in healthy donors (dated by TCRdb to about 2017). The library relied on the immunoSEQ multiplex PCR assay. A mixture of 60 forward primers for TCR Vbeta segments and 13 reverse primers for TCR Jbeta segments was used in the multiplex PCR. Sourced from immuneACCESS, this table was stored by TCRdb with only in-frame sequences that have V and J called. A share of the clones is absent; for the studies checked, an unresolved V gene accounts for under half, and the remainder has no known explanation. This sample gives some 130,000 clones in total; 80% of them show up just once. The ten largest clones take up 1% of the sample. The sample was PBMCs. The receptor set was obtained from a man in his forties in good health and CMV-seronegative.

V is TRBV5-5 and J is TRBJ1-3; TRBD1 aligns across 9 bases. The V segment lost 0 bases and the J segment 7 bases; nucleotides outside the gene matches: 5. This CDR3 has 15 residues. Germline loops: CDR1 SGHKS, CDR2 YYEKEE (reference sequence). CDR3 protein: CASSLVGQGANTIYF. The CDR3 DNA is TGTGCCAGCAGCTTGGTGGGACAGGGAGCGAACACCATATATTTT.

This clone was seen a few times. The J gene is TRBJ2-1, the V gene TRBV7-9; 9 bases are shared with TRBD2. J lost 3 bases, V lost 1 base, and 7 bases had no gene match. This CDR3 is 17 amino acids long. Germline V gives CDR1 SEHNR, CDR2 FQNEAQ (reference sequence). CDR3: CASSLGLAANYYNEQFF. Written as DNA, the CDR3 is TGTGCCAGCAGCTTAGGACTAGCGGCCAATTACTACAATGAGCAGTTCTTC. The full variable domain, completed using reference TRBV7-9 and TRBJ2-1, is DTGVSQNPRHKITKRGQNVTFRCDPISEHNRLYWYRQTLGQGPEFLTYFQNEAQLEKSRLLSDRFSAERPKGSFSTLEIQRTEQGDSAMYLCASSLGLAANYYNEQFFGPGTRLTVL.

This chain joins TRBV27 and TRBJ2-1, with D possibly TRBD2 on 6 matching bases. V was trimmed by 4 bases and J by 6 bases, leaving 13 bases between them. This CDR3 region has 14 residues. CDR1 MNHEY and CDR2 SMNVEV come from the germline V gene (reference sequence). The CDR3 region is CASSSGGKGNEQFF. For the CDR3, the DNA is TGTGCCAGCAGTTCTGGCGGGAAGGGCAATGAGCAGTTCTTC.

The chain combines TRBV18 with TRBJ1-2; 7 bases fit TRBD1. The V gene's germline CDR1 is KGHSH and CDR2 LQKENI. This CDR3 has 17 amino acids. V gave up 1 base and J gave up 1 base; unmatched junction bases: 9. Here the CDR3 reads CASSPQEGQVFNYGYTF. The DNA for the CDR3 is TGTGCCAGCTCACCACAAGAAGGACAGGTTTTTAACTATGGCTACACCTTC.

The genes are TRBV10-3 and TRBJ2-1; TRBD2 matches at 7 bases. Germline-derived CDR1 and CDR2 are ENHRY and SYGVKD. The CDR3 is made up of 14 amino acids. V lost 10 bases and J lost 8; bases outside the gene matches: 14. The CDR3 spells CATTSGAGRDEQFF. Written as DNA, the CDR3 is TGTGCCACCACAAGCGGGGCGGGGAGGGATGAGCAGTTCTTC.

Only one count was recorded for this clone. V usage is TRBV5-6 and J usage is TRBJ2-2; tentatively, D is TRBD1 (5 bases). The CDR3 is 15 residues long. V lost 0 bases and J 5 bases, leaving 11 bases between the germline ends. From germline, CDR1 is SGHDT and CDR2 YYEEEE. DNA of the CDR3: TGTGCCAGCAGCTTGGGGGGCTTTGAGACCGGGGAGCTGTTTTTT. Its protein is CASSLGGFETGELFF.

This sequence joins TRBV10-1 and TRBJ1-5; TRBD1 matches at 9 bases. The V and J ends lost 10 bases and 7 bases, in that order; junction bases with no gene match: 8. CDR1 WNHNN and CDR2 SYGVQD come from the germline V gene (reference sequence). The CDR3 contains 13 residues. The CDR3 reads CAKLRQGGQPQHF. The CDR3 region has the DNA TGCGCCAAACTTAGACAGGGGGGACAGCCCCAGCATTTT.

This clone was detected a few times. The identical CDR3 is also encoded by other nucleotide sequences in the sample. DNA for the CDR3: TGTGCCAGCTCACCCCGCTCGGGGAACACTGAAGCTTTCTTT. Protein: CASSPRSGNTEAFF. The V call is TRBV18, the J call TRBJ1-1; D is undetermined. The length of the CDR3 is 14 residues. V dropped 3 bases and J dropped 1 base, with 9 bases sitting between them. CDR1 is KGHSH and CDR2 is LQKENI in the germline V gene.

The chain uses TRBV7-9 and TRBJ1-1; no reliable D call. The germline V and J ends were trimmed by 3 bases and 8 bases, with 10 bases remaining between them. The CDR3 length is 12 residues. Germline CDR1 reads SEHNR; CDR2 reads FQNEAQ (reference sequence). In DNA, the CDR3 is TGTGCCAGCAGCTTGTTAGCAGTAGAAGCTTTCTTT. Its protein is CASSLLAVEAFF.